These 18 T cell receptor beta chains came from one sample sequenced in a study of cytomegalovirus exposure and HLA in healthy donors. The PCR had 60 Vbeta and 13 Jbeta primers. Only in-frame clones appear in the TCRdb table, and some are missing; sequencing was by immunoSEQ multiplex PCR. This sample has under 150,000 clones, with over 70% found just once. The sequenced sample consisted of PBMCs. The source of these receptors is a male donor in good health and CMV-seronegative.

V gene TRBV7-2 combines with J gene TRBJ2-3; D unclear. This CDR3 region has 13 residues. Germline CDR1 SGHTA, CDR2 FQGNSA. Trimming pared 1 base from V and 7 bases from J, leaving 9 bases between. The CDR3 DNA follows: TGTGCCAGCAGCTTAGACTATCCAAATACGCAGTATTTT. This encodes CASSLDYPNTQYF.

This clone has a handful of counts. This chain joins TRBV19 and TRBJ2-5; possibly TRBD1 for D (6 bases). TRBJ2-7 matches the DNA end more closely, so the J call is doubtful. The germline gives CDR1 LNHDA, CDR2 SQIVND (reference sequence). The CDR3 is 14 residues long. DNA of the CDR3: TGTGCCAGTAGCGAAAGGACAGTCTTCTACGAGCAGTACTTC. Residues: CASSERTVFYEQYF.

This clone has more than one count but fewer than ten. This chain joins TRBV2 and TRBJ2-7; no definite D call. Trimming took off 2 bases at V and 2 bases at J, with 13 bases between the two ends. The germline V gene encodes CDR1 SNHLY and CDR2 FYNNEI. The CDR3 has 15 amino acids. The CDR3 sequence: CASSELSASTYEQYF. The DNA for the CDR3 is TGTGCCAGCAGTGAACTGTCAGCGAGCACCTACGAGCAGTACTTC.

The gene calls are TRBV12-5 and TRBJ1-1; D gene ambiguous. This CDR3 region has 11 residues. V shed 7 bases and J shed 4 bases, with 7 bases lying between them. Germline values: CDR1 LGHNT, CDR2 FRNRAP. CDR3 amino acids: CASARGTEAFF. The CDR3 DNA follows: TGTGCTAGTGCTCGGGGCACTGAAGCTTTCTTT.

The rearrangement joins TRBV6-1 to TRBJ2-7; 9 bases fit TRBD1. With 10 bases clipped from V and 4 bases from J, the junction kept 11 bases outside the gene matches. The CDR3 covers 14 residues. Germline assignment: CDR1 MNHNS and CDR2 SASEGT. CDR3 protein: CAIHDRDRAYEQYF. Written as DNA, the CDR3 is TGTGCCATTCACGACCGGGACAGGGCTTACGAGCAGTACTTC.

The chain recombines TRBV6-6 with TRBJ1-2, with 9 bases fitting TRBD1. V was pared by 2 bases and J by 7 bases, with 5 bases of the junction left unmatched. From germline, CDR1 is MNHNY and CDR2 SVGAGI (reference sequence). The CDR3 length is 14 residues. In nucleotides, the CDR3 is TGTGCCAGCAGTTACACTACAGGGGGCTCTGGCTACACCTTC. It is translated as CASSYTTGGSGYTF.

The CDR3 nucleotides are TGTGCCAGTACACAACAGGGGTACACTGAAGCTTTCTTT. Its protein product is CASTQQGYTEAFF. The chain has TRBV19 and TRBJ1-1; 7 nucleotides match TRBD1. The CDR3 extends over 13 amino acids. The V and J ends lost 7 bases and 3 bases, in that order; junction bases with no gene match: 5. The germline V gene encodes CDR1 LNHDA and CDR2 SQIVND (reference sequence).

The CDR3 loop reads CSARTGDTQYF. In DNA, the CDR3 is TGCAGTGCAAGGACAGGAGATACGCAGTATTTT. The gene calls are TRBV20-1 and TRBJ2-3; 7 nucleotides align to TRBD1. The CDR3 is 11 amino acids. Looked up from germline, CDR1 is DFQATT and CDR2 is SNEGSKA (reference sequence). The J segment lost 5 bases and the V segment lost 6 bases, leaving 2 bases of the junction unmatched.

A few counts support this clone. This rearrangement joins TRBV18 to TRBJ1-4, with D unresolved. The CDR3 sequence is 15 residues long. Germline V gene lookup returns CDR1 KGHSH and CDR2 LQKENI. Trimming pared 3 bases from V and 8 bases from J, leaving 16 bases between. The CDR3 is CASSPRPAFGEKLFF. CDR3 nucleotides: TGTGCCAGCTCACCCAGGCCAGCTTTTGGCGAAAAACTGTTTTTT.

V gene TRBV27 combines with J gene TRBJ1-2; the D is unclear. The CDR3 is 13 residues long. V lost 3 bases to trimming and J lost 0 bases, with 5 bases between them. The germline V gene has CDR1 MNHEY and CDR2 SMNVEV (reference sequence). This chain's CDR3 is CASSLAANYGYTF. For the CDR3, the DNA is TGTGCCAGCAGTTTGGCAGCTAACTATGGCTACACCTTC.

This sequence joins TRBV7-9 and TRBJ2-3, with D perhaps matching TRBD1 (5 bases). The germline gives CDR1 SEHNR, CDR2 FQNEAQ (reference sequence). The CDR3 sequence is 12 residues long. V was shortened by 8 bases and J by 8 bases, with 14 bases between the two germline ends. In DNA form, the CDR3 reads TGTGCCAGCTTTAGGGGCGCCGGTACGCAGTATTTT. Protein product: CASFRGAGTQYF.

The chain links TRBV28 to TRBJ2-2; D is possibly TRBD2 (6 bases). The V gene lost 3 bases and the J gene lost 1 base, with 6 bases spanning the gap. Germline V gene lookup returns CDR1 MDHEN and CDR2 SYDVKM. The CDR3 is 14 residues long. This CDR3 reads CASSLGGNTGELFF. The CDR3 DNA reads TGTGCCAGCAGTTTGGGGGGGAACACCGGGGAGCTGTTTTTT. Based on the CDR3 plus reference TRBV28 and TRBJ2-2, the full variable domain is DVKVTQSSRYLVKRTGEKVFLECVQDMDHENMFWYRQDPGLGLRLIYFSYDVKMKEKGDIPEGYSVSREKKERFSLILESASTNQTSMYLCASSLGGNTGELFFGEGSRLTVL.

Here the CDR3 reads CASTGTSGRARETQYF. The CDR3 coding sequence is TGTGCCAGCACCGGGACTAGCGGGAGGGCCAGGGAGACCCAGTACTTC. The chain uses TRBV5-6 and TRBJ2-5; TRBD2 aligns across 16 bases. J was trimmed by 5 bases and V by 6 bases; bases with no gene match: 7. CDR1 is SGHDT and CDR2 is YYEEEE in the germline V gene. This CDR3 is built from 16 residues.

The genes are TRBV19 and TRBJ1-2; D is undetermined. Germline V gives CDR1 LNHDA, CDR2 SQIVND (reference sequence). Deletions cut 6 bases from V and 8 bases from J, with 7 bases between. The CDR3 has 10 amino acids. The CDR3 DNA reads as TGTGCCAGTAGAACGACAGGCTACACCTTC. Residues: CASRTTGYTF. Full variable domain (rest looked up from reference TRBV19 and TRBJ1-2): DGGITQSPKYLFRKEGQNVTLSCEQNLNHDAMYWYRQDPGQGLRLIYYSQIVNDFQKGDIAEGYSVSREKKESFPLTVTSAQKNPTAFYLCASRTTGYTFGSGTRLTVV.

Only one count was recorded for this clone. The CDR3 region is CASSAWTGANYGYTF. In DNA, the CDR3 is TGTGCCAGCAGCGCGTGGACAGGGGCAAACTATGGCTACACCTTC. V and J are TRBV27 and TRBJ1-2, with 9 nucleotides matching TRBD1. Germline V lookup: CDR1 MNHEY, CDR2 SMNVEV (reference sequence). CDR3 length: 15 amino acids. V shed 6 bases and J 2 bases; nucleotides not matched to a gene: 7.

V gene TRBV28 combines with J gene TRBJ1-5; D is unclear. The CDR3 totals 16 residues. Between the trimmed V and J ends, which lost 6 bases and 1 base, there was a span of 16 bases. CDR1 and CDR2 from the germline V gene are MDHEN and SYDVKM. Here the CDR3 reads CASSLPPGWSNQPQHF. The CDR3 region has the DNA TGTGCCAGCAGCCTACCCCCGGGTTGGAGCAATCAGCCCCAGCATTTT.

This clone appeared once. J is TRBJ1-2 and V is TRBV10-1; the D gene is possibly TRBD1 (6 bases). Germline V CDR1 and CDR2: WNHNN, SYGVQD (reference sequence). This CDR3 comprises 13 residues. V lost 2 bases, J lost 3 bases, and 7 bases lay in between. CDR3 amino acids: CASSETGHYGYTF. DNA for the CDR3: TGCGCCAGCAGTGAGACAGGGCACTATGGCTACACCTTC.

This clone has just a few counts. This rearrangement joins TRBV29-1 to TRBJ1-4; 7 nucleotides line up with TRBD1. The V gene's germline CDR1 is SQVTM and CDR2 ANQGSEA. Losses at the gene ends were 4 bases for V and 6 bases for J; bases not matched to a gene: 5. The CDR3 is 13 residues long. The CDR3 DNA reads as TGCAGCGTTGCGAGACAGGGTGATGAAAAACTGTTTTTT. This codes for CSVARQGDEKLFF.